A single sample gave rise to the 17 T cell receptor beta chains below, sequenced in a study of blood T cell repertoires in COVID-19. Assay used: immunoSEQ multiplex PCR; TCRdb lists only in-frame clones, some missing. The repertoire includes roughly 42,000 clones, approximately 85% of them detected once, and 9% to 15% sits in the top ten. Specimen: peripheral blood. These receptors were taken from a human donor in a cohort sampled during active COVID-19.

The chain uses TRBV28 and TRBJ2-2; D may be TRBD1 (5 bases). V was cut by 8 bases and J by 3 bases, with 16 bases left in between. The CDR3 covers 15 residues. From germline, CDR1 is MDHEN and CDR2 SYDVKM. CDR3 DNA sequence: TGTGCCAGCCCGACGAAAGGGGTTCACACCGGGGAGCTGTTTTTT. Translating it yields CASPTKGVHTGELFF. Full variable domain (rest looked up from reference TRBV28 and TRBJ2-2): DVKVTQSSRYLVKRTGEKVFLECVQDMDHENMFWYRQDPGLGLRLIYFSYDVKMKEKGDIPEGYSVSREKKERFSLILESASTNQTSMYLCASPTKGVHTGELFFGEGSRLTVL.

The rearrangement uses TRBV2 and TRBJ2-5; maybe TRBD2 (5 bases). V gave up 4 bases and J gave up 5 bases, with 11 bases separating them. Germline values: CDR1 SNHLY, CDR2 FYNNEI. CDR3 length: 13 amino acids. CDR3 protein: CASSATGGETQYF. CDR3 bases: TGTGCCAGCAGTGCAACGGGCGGGGAGACCCAGTACTTC.

Here the CDR3 reads CASSPGLAGGLSETQYF. The DNA of the CDR3 is TGTGCCAGCAGCCCAGGACTAGCGGGGGGGCTGTCGGAGACCCAGTACTTC. The rearrangement joins TRBV28 to TRBJ2-5, with 15 bases lining up with TRBD2. From germline, CDR1 is MDHEN and CDR2 SYDVKM. The ends lost 6 bases at V and 5 bases at J; junction bases unmatched: 10. The CDR3 covers 17 residues.

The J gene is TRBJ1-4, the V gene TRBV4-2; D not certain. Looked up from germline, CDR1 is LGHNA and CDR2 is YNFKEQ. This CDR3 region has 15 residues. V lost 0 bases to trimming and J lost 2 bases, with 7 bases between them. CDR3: CASSQELQTNEKLFF. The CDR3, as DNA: TGTGCCAGCAGCCAAGAGCTGCAGACTAATGAAAAACTGTTTTTT.

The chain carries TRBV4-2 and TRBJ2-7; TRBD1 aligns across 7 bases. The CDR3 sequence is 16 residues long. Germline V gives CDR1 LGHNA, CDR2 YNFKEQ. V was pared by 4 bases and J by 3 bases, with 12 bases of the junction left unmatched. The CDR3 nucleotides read TGTGCCAGCAGCCGAGAGGGGGCAGTCGGAAACTACGAGCAGTACTTC. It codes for CASSREGAVGNYEQYF.

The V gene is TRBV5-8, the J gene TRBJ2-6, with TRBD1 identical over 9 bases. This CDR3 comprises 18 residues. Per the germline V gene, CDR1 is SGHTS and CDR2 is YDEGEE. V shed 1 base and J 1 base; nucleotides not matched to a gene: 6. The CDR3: CASSLPRDRVSGANVLTF. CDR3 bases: TGTGCCAGCAGCTTGCCCCGGGACAGGGTTTCTGGGGCCAACGTCCTGACTTTC. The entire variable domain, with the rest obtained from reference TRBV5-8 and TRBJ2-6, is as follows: EAGVTQSPTHLIKTRGQQATLRCSPISGHTSVYWYQQALGLGLQFLLWYDEGEERNRGNFPPRFSGRQFPNYSSELNVNALELEDSALYLCASSLPRDRVSGANVLTFGAGSRLTVL.

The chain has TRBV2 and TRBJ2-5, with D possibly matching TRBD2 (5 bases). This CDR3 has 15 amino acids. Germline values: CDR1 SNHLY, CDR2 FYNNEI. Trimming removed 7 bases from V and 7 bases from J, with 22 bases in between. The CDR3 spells CASTPGRAYPGTQYF. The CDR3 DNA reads TGTGCCAGCACCCCCGGGCGGGCGTACCCCGGGACCCAGTACTTC.

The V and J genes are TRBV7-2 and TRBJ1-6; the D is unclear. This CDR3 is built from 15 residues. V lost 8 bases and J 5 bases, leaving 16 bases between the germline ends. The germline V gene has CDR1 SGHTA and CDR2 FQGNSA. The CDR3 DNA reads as TGTGCCAGCGCTCTCCTTGGAGTTGATAATTCACCCCTCCACTTT. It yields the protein CASALLGVDNSPLHF.

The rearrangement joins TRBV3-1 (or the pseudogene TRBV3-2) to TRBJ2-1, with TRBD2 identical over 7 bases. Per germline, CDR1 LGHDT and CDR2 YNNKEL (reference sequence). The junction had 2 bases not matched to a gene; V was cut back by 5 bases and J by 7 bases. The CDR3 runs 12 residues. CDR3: CASSWTRNEQFF. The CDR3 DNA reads TGTGCCAGCAGCTGGACTAGGAATGAGCAGTTCTTC.

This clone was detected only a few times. As DNA, the CDR3 is TGTGCCAGCTCGGTTACGAATGAAAAACTGTTTTTT. It codes for CASSVTNEKLFF. The V and J genes are TRBV6-5 and TRBJ1-4; unclear D gene. The V end was cut by 8 bases, the J end by 5 bases, with 9 bases between. The germline gives CDR1 MNHEY, CDR2 SVGAGI. The CDR3 covers 12 residues.

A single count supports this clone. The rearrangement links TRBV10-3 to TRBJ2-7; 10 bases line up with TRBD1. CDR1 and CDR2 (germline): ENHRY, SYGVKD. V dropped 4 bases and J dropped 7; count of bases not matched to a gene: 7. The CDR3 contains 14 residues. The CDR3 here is CAISVGTGALEQYF. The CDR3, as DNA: TGTGCCATCAGTGTCGGGACAGGGGCTCTGGAGCAGTACTTC.

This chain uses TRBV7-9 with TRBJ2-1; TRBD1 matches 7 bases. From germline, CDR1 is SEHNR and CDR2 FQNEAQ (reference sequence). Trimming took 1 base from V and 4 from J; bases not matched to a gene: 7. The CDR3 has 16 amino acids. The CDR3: CASSLGEGGPYNEQFF. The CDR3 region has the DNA TGTGCCAGCAGCTTAGGGGAAGGGGGCCCGTACAATGAGCAGTTCTTC.

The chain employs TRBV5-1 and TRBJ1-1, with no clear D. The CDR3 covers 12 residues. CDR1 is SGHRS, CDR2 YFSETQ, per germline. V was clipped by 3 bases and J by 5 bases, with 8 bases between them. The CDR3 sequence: CASSSTLTEAFF. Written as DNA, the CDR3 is TGCGCCAGCAGCTCTACCCTGACTGAAGCTTTCTTT. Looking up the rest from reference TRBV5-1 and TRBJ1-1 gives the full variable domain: KAGVTQTPRYLIKTRGQQVTLSCSPISGHRSVSWYQQTPGQGLQFLFEYFSETQRNKGNFPGRFSGRQFSNSRSEMNVSTLELGDSALYLCASSSTLTEAFFGQGTRLTVV.

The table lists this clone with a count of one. CDR3 amino acids: CASSLAANTEAFF. The DNA of the CDR3 is TGTGCCAGCAGCTTGGCGGCCAACACTGAAGCTTTCTTT. V usage is TRBV7-9 and J usage is TRBJ1-1; D is ambiguous. The CDR3 extends over 13 amino acids. Germline-derived CDR1 and CDR2 are SEHNR and FQNEAQ (reference sequence). The V end was cut by 3 bases, the J end by 2 bases, with 7 bases between.

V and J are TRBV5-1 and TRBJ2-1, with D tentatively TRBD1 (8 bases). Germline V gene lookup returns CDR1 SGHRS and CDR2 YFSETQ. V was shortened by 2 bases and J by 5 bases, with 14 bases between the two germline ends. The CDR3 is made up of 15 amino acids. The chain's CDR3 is CASSLRTGRDNEQFF. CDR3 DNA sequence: TGCGCCAGCAGCTTACGGACAGGGAGGGACAATGAGCAGTTCTTC.

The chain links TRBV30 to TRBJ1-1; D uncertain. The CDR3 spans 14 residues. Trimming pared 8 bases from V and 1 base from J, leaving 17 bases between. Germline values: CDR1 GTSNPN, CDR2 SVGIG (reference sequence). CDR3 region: CAVTPGAPNTEAFF. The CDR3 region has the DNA TGTGCCGTCACTCCAGGTGCTCCGAACACTGAAGCTTTCTTT.

Here the CDR3 reads CASSYSGPGGTQYF. The CDR3 nucleotides are TGTGCCAGCAGTTACTCGGGCCCGGGAGGGACCCAGTACTTC. The V gene is TRBV6-5, the J gene TRBJ2-5, with TRBD2 matching over 7 bases. V was clipped by 0 bases and J by 7 bases; unmatched bases: 5. This CDR3 is built from 14 residues. Germline lookup yields CDR1 MNHEY and CDR2 SVGAGI.